The 18 T cell receptor beta chains below all came from one sample that was sequenced in a study of glioma-infiltrating T cells after dendritic cell vaccination. Time point meaning: after dendritic cell vaccination, including at tumor progression/relapse. Assay: immunoSEQ multiplex PCR; the TCRdb copy retains only in-frame clones and omits some. The sample comprises more than 55,000 clones, about 83% of which are singletons, and about 9% rests with the top ten. This material consisted of blood, taken after dendritic cell vaccination. Receptors originate from a human donor with glioblastoma.

The chain has TRBV14 and TRBJ2-7, with D perhaps TRBD2 (5 bases). The CDR3 covers 14 residues. Germline lookup yields CDR1 SGHDN and CDR2 FVKESK. Trimming shortened V by 4 bases and J by 4 bases, and 14 bases separated the two germline ends. CDR3 nucleotides: TGTGCCAGCAGCCGGAATCGGGGAAAGTACGAGCAGTACTTC. Amino acids: CASSRNRGKYEQYF.

This chain links TRBV18 with TRBJ1-2; weak D call: TRBD1 (6 bases). CDR1 is KGHSH and CDR2 is LQKENI in the germline V gene. Deletions cut 3 bases from V and 4 bases from J, with 18 bases between. The CDR3 length is 16 residues. CDR3 residues: CASSPEEISGAYGYTF. CDR3 coding DNA: TGTGCCAGCTCACCCGAAGAAATATCAGGGGCCTATGGCTACACCTTC. The full variable domain, its missing parts supplied by reference TRBV18 and TRBJ1-2, is NAGVMQNPRHLVRRRGQEARLRCSPMKGHSHVYWYRQLPEEGLKFMVYLQKENIIDESGMPKERFSAEFPKEGPSILRIQQVVRGDSAAYFCASSPEEISGAYGYTFGSGTRLTVV.

The J gene is TRBJ1-2, the V gene TRBV27; 7 positions match TRBD1. V lost 5 bases to trimming and J lost 3 bases; unmatched junction nucleotides: 9. The CDR3 spans 15 residues. Germline V lookup: CDR1 MNHEY, CDR2 SMNVEV (reference sequence). The CDR3 DNA reads as TGTGCCAGCAGTAACCAGCAGGGGGACTACTATGGCTACACCTTC. This gives the protein CASSNQQGDYYGYTF.

The genes are TRBV21-1 and TRBJ1-6; TRBD1 is the table's D call and was not checked against the DNA. TRBV21-1 constitutes a pseudogene. This CDR3 has 16 amino acids. The CDR3 loop is CASSKLAGSYNSPLHF. CDR3 DNA: TGTGCCAGCAGCAAACTGGCAGGCTCCTATAATTCACCCCTCCACTTT.

V gene TRBV6-6 combines with J gene TRBJ2-7; TRBD1 matches at 11 bases. Germline V gene lookup returns CDR1 MNHNY and CDR2 SVGAGI (reference sequence). This CDR3 has 16 amino acids. J lost 3 bases, V lost 7 bases, and 11 bases had no gene match. The CDR3 loop is CASKKAGQGAVYEQYF. CDR3 DNA sequence: TGTGCCAGCAAGAAAGCCGGACAGGGGGCTGTCTACGAGCAGTACTTC.

V gene TRBV7-8 combines with J gene TRBJ2-5, with 8 positions matching TRBD2. This CDR3 is built from 15 residues. Losses at the gene ends were 5 bases for V and 1 base for J; bases not matched to a gene: 6. Germline CDR1 SGHVS, CDR2 FQNEAQ. The CDR3 DNA follows: TGTGCCAGCAGCCGGGGCGGGGGGCTCCAAGAGACCCAGTACTTC. Protein: CASSRGGGLQETQYF. Combining the CDR3 with reference TRBV7-8 and TRBJ2-5 gives the whole variable domain GAGVSQSPRYKVAKRGQDVALRCDPISGHVSLFWYQQALGQGPEFLTYFQNEAQLDKSGLPSDRFFAERPEGSVSTLKIQRTQQEDSAVYLCASSRGGGLQETQYFGPGTRLLVL.

The rearrangement joins TRBV7-9 to TRBJ1-6; D is possibly TRBD1 (6 bases). The CDR3 runs 17 residues. V lost 5 bases to trimming and J lost 7 bases, with 21 bases between them. Per the germline V gene, CDR1 is SEHNR and CDR2 is FQNEAQ (reference sequence). The CDR3 DNA is TGTGCCAGCAGCACTACACAGGGAGTCCCTTGGAATTCACCCCTCCACTTT. It is translated as CASSTTQGVPWNSPLHF.

J is TRBJ1-1 and V is TRBV7-2; no reliable D call. The V gene's germline CDR1 is SGHTA and CDR2 FQGNSA. The V end lost 1 base, the J end lost 2 bases, and 14 bases lay between the germline ends. The CDR3 spans 16 residues. CDR3 DNA: TGTGCCAGCAGCTTAGTTTCGTATGGACTAAACACTGAAGCTTTCTTT. Translated: CASSLVSYGLNTEAFF.

This chain connects TRBV6-6 to TRBJ1-1; no clear D gene. This CDR3 comprises 13 residues. In germline, CDR1 is MNHNY, CDR2 SVGAGI (reference sequence). Between the trimmed V and J ends, which lost 2 bases and 1 base, there was a span of 5 bases. The CDR3 loop reads CASSYGQNTEAFF. In nucleotides, the CDR3 is TGTGCCAGCAGTTACGGGCAGAACACTGAAGCTTTCTTT.

The genes are TRBV2 and TRBJ1-5, with no clear D. V lost 4 bases and J 0 bases, leaving 13 bases between the germline ends. This CDR3 spans 16 amino acids. CDR1 and CDR2 from the germline V gene are SNHLY and FYNNEI. CDR3: CASSGGSEYSNQPQHF. CDR3 coding DNA: TGTGCCAGCAGTGGCGGTTCAGAGTATAGCAATCAGCCCCAGCATTTT. The entire variable domain, with the rest obtained from reference TRBV2 and TRBJ1-5, is as follows: EPEVTQTPSHQVTQMGQEVILRCVPISNHLYFYWYRQILGQKVEFLVSFYNNEISEKSEIFDDQFSVERPDGSNFTLKIRSTKLEDSAMYFCASSGGSEYSNQPQHFGDGTRLSIL.

In this sample, this clone turned up once. The chain couples TRBV5-1 to TRBJ1-1; D unresolved. CDR3 length: 13 amino acids. Per the germline V gene, CDR1 is SGHRS and CDR2 is YFSETQ. Trimming removed 5 bases from V and 0 bases from J, with 8 bases in between. CDR3 DNA sequence: TGCGCCAGCAGTGTGGCGGTGAACACTGAAGCTTTCTTT. Protein product: CASSVAVNTEAFF.

The chain recombines TRBV6-5 with TRBJ1-1; weak D call: TRBD1 (6 bases). CDR1 MNHEY and CDR2 SVGAGI come from the germline V gene. With 0 bases removed from V and 4 bases from J, the gap between germline ends came to 12 bases. The CDR3 loop spans 15 amino acids. As DNA, the CDR3 is TGTGCCAGCAGTTACTCGTACAGGGTGGCCACTGAAGCTTTCTTT. Translating gives CASSYSYRVATEAFF.

This sequence joins TRBV15 and TRBJ2-1, with 9 bases fitting TRBD2. Germline loops: CDR1 LNHNV, CDR2 YYDKDF (reference sequence). V dropped 3 bases and J dropped 4; count of bases not matched to a gene: 4. This CDR3 has 15 residues. CDR3 DNA sequence: TGTGCCACCAGCAGGGATAGCGGGGGATACAATGAGCAGTTCTTC. This encodes CATSRDSGGYNEQFF.

Here the CDR3 reads CASSLASGSQETQYF. CDR3 bases: TGTGCCAGCAGCTTGGCTAGCGGGAGCCAAGAGACCCAGTACTTC. The V and J genes are TRBV5-6 and TRBJ2-5; 10 bases line up with TRBD2. The ends lost 0 bases at V and 1 base at J; junction bases unmatched: 0. The germline gives CDR1 SGHDT, CDR2 YYEEEE. There are 15 residues in the CDR3.

The table lists this clone with a count of one. The chain couples TRBV7-2 to TRBJ2-1, with a weak D call TRBD1 (5 bases). The germline CDR1 and CDR2 sequences are SGHTA and FQGNSA. V lost 4 bases and J 4 bases, leaving 11 bases between the germline ends. This CDR3 is 14 amino acids long. The CDR3 region is CASSWQGIYNEQFF. The DNA for the CDR3 is TGTGCCAGCAGCTGGCAGGGTATTTACAATGAGCAGTTCTTC.

The chain has TRBV6-5 and TRBJ1-2, with D perhaps matching TRBD1 (5 bases). The CDR3 contains 12 residues. Germline assignment: CDR1 MNHEY and CDR2 SVGAGI. Between the trimmed V and J ends, which lost 8 bases and 8 bases, there was a span of 15 bases. The CDR3 spells CASGRAVEGYTF. In nucleotides, the CDR3 is TGTGCCAGCGGCAGGGCGGTAGAAGGCTACACCTTC.

This chain joins TRBV28 and TRBJ2-5, with 7 bases identical to TRBD1. This CDR3 has 15 residues. From germline, CDR1 is MDHEN and CDR2 SYDVKM. Trimming took 3 bases from V and 5 from J; bases not matched to a gene: 9. This CDR3 reads CASSFVGQGEETQYF. DNA of the CDR3: TGTGCCAGCAGTTTTGTAGGGCAGGGGGAGGAGACCCAGTACTTC. The complete variable domain, with remaining parts taken from reference TRBV28 and TRBJ2-5, reads DVKVTQSSRYLVKRTGEKVFLECVQDMDHENMFWYRQDPGLGLRLIYFSYDVKMKEKGDIPEGYSVSREKKERFSLILESASTNQTSMYLCASSFVGQGEETQYFGPGTRLLVL.

This chain uses TRBV11-1 with TRBJ1-6; a weak D match, TRBD1 (6 bases). CDR3 size: 15 residues. Germline CDR1 and CDR2: SGHAT and FQDESV (reference sequence). Deletions cut 5 bases from V and 5 bases from J, with 13 bases between. The CDR3 DNA reads TGTGCCAGCAGCCACCGGGACACCGATAATTCACCCCTCCACTTT. Its translation: CASSHRDTDNSPLHF.